The entry that follows covers one T cell receptor beta chain sequence. The sample belongs to a study of control samples from healthy donors and cancer patients. Here immunoSEQ multiplex PCR was the method, and the copy in TCRdb shows in-frame clones only, minus some. The table shows 390,000 or so clones, with over 75% occurring only once. CDR1 and CDR2 (germline): SGHTA, FQGNSA. Trimming left V 0 bases short and J 4 bases short, with 12 bases between. This CDR3 is 15 amino acids long. The chain is built from TRBV7-2 and TRBJ2-5, with D possibly TRBD2 on 6 matching bases. The source of this sequence is a middle-aged man with head and neck cancer. The sequenced material came from PBMCs. CDR3 region: CASSLALRELETQYF. The CDR3 bases are TGTGCCAGCAGCTTAGCGCTTCGGGAGCTAGAGACCCAGTACTTC.